These 27 T cell receptor beta chains share one sample of origin, sequenced in a study of cytomegalovirus exposure and HLA in healthy donors. It was with 60 Vbeta and 13 Jbeta primers that the PCR ran. Generated by immunoSEQ multiplex PCR, the TCRdb table keeps only in-frame clones and is missing some. Of about 130,000 clones in the sample, around 74% are singletons; the top ten hold approximately 7.2%. Sequencing input: PBMCs. These receptors were taken from a male donor in good health and CMV-seronegative.

The chain is built from TRBV5-6 and TRBJ2-1; D may be TRBD1 (6 bases). This CDR3 region has 14 residues. In germline, CDR1 is SGHDT, CDR2 YYEEEE. V shed 4 bases and J shed 5 bases, with 13 bases lying between them. The CDR3 sequence is CASSMTGLNNEQFF. DNA of the CDR3: TGTGCCAGCAGCATGACAGGACTGAACAATGAGCAGTTCTTC.

The J gene is TRBJ2-3, the V gene TRBV6-1; 8 nucleotides agree with TRBD2. Germline CDR1 and CDR2: MNHNS and SASEGT. Trimming cost V 3 bases and J 3 bases; bases outside gene matches: 8. CDR3 length equals 16 residues. DNA for the CDR3: TGTGCCAGCAGTGATCGGGGGGGGCCTAGGACAGATACGCAGTATTTT. Translated, it gives CASSDRGGPRTDTQYF.

V usage is TRBV28 and J usage is TRBJ1-2; D ambiguous. The germline CDR1 and CDR2 sequences are MDHEN and SYDVKM. Trimming left V 8 bases short and J 5 bases short, with 12 bases between. The CDR3 contains 12 residues. The CDR3 DNA reads as TGTGCCAGCCTCAGAACACCATATGGCTACACCTTC. Translation: CASLRTPYGYTF.

This rearrangement joins TRBV11-3 to TRBJ1-6, with TRBD1 matching 7 bases. Germline V CDR1 and CDR2: SGHNT, YENEEA. The ends lost 5 bases at V and 8 bases at J; junction bases unmatched: 12. This CDR3 has 16 amino acids. CDR3 region: CASSVWPGQQYSPLHF. CDR3 bases: TGTGCCAGCAGCGTCTGGCCGGGACAGCAATATTCACCCCTCCACTTT.

The chain is built from TRBV5-4 and TRBJ2-7; 14 bases are shared with TRBD2. Germline CDR1 and CDR2: SGHNT and YYREEE (reference sequence). Trimming cost V 4 bases and J 3 bases; bases outside gene matches: 6. The CDR3 is made up of 16 amino acids. CDR3 sequence (DNA): TGTGCCAGCAGCGTGACTAGCGGGAGGGCGTACTACGAGCAGTACTTC. It encodes CASSVTSGRAYYEQYF.

CDR3 residues: CAWRTPSAGGPYEQYF. CDR3 bases: TGTGCCTGGAGGACACCCTCGGCAGGGGGTCCCTACGAGCAGTACTTC. This chain uses TRBV30 with TRBJ2-7, with 7 bases identical to TRBD1. Germline V gives CDR1 GTSNPN, CDR2 SVGIG (reference sequence). V shed 3 bases and J 2 bases; nucleotides not matched to a gene: 13. The CDR3 has 16 residues. Full variable domain (rest looked up from reference TRBV30 and TRBJ2-7): SQTIHQWPATLVQPVGSPLSLECTVEGTSNPNLYWYRQAAGRGLQLLFYSVGIGQISSEVPQNLSASRPQDRQFILSSKKLLLSDSGFYLCAWRTPSAGGPYEQYFGPGTRLTVT.

The chain carries TRBV13 and TRBJ2-3, with a weak D call TRBD2 (5 bases). V lost 6 bases and J lost 1, with 11 bases in between. This CDR3 region has 14 residues. Germline values: CDR1 PRHDT, CDR2 FYEKMQ (reference sequence). The chain's CDR3 is CASSRGPGTDTQYF. The CDR3 DNA reads as TGTGCCAGCAGTAGAGGGCCTGGCACAGATACGCAGTATTTT.

The V call is TRBV5-4, the J call TRBJ2-7; TRBD1 matches at 11 bases. Germline CDR1 is SGHNT and CDR2 is YYREEE (reference sequence). The J segment lost 4 bases and the V segment lost 0 bases, leaving 6 bases of the junction unmatched. The CDR3 totals 16 residues. In DNA, the CDR3 is TGTGCCAGCAGCTTGGCCGGGGGGACAGGGGGATACGAGCAGTACTTC. It codes for CASSLAGGTGGYEQYF.

The chain links TRBV2 to TRBJ2-7; 9 bases map to TRBD1. Losses at the gene ends were 6 bases for V and 0 bases for J; bases not matched to a gene: 3. Per the germline V gene, CDR1 is SNHLY and CDR2 is FYNNEI. The length of the CDR3 is 14 residues. As DNA, the CDR3 is TGTGCCAGCAGCTCGACAGGGGGCTCCTACGAGCAGTACTTC. Its protein is CASSSTGGSYEQYF.

This chain joins TRBV30 and TRBJ2-3; D uncertain. There are 13 residues in the CDR3. The germline gives CDR1 GTSNPN, CDR2 SVGIG (reference sequence). V lost 2 bases and J 4 bases, leaving 10 bases between the germline ends. The CDR3 is CAWSPRFADTQYF. CDR3 in DNA: TGTGCCTGGAGTCCTCGGTTTGCAGATACGCAGTATTTT. Full variable domain (rest looked up from reference TRBV30 and TRBJ2-3): SQTIHQWPATLVQPVGSPLSLECTVEGTSNPNLYWYRQAAGRGLQLLFYSVGIGQISSEVPQNLSASRPQDRQFILSSKKLLLSDSGFYLCAWSPRFADTQYFGPGTRLTVL.

As concerns this clone: A read error may produce the germline difference seen at one junction end. The chain links TRBV7-2 to TRBJ2-7, with 7 nucleotides matching TRBD1. The CDR3 is 13 amino acids. CDR1 and CDR2 from the germline V gene are SGHTA and FQGNSA. The CDR3 loop reads CASSGDRQHISTF. In DNA form, the CDR3 reads TGTGCCAGCAGCGGGGACAGACAACATATCTCCACCTTC.

This chain joins TRBV6-5 and TRBJ2-1; TRBD1 might be the D (6 bases). Germline loops: CDR1 MNHEY, CDR2 SVGAGI. The ends were cut back, 10 bases at V and 7 bases at J, with 17 bases in the middle. The CDR3 has 13 amino acids. The CDR3 nucleotides are TGTGCCACAAAGGCCTGGGGGCGGAATGAGCAGTTCTTC. It translates to CATKAWGRNEQFF.

As DNA, the CDR3 is TGTGCCAGCAGCTTGACTGGCAATTCCTACGAGCAGTACTTC. As protein: CASSLTGNSYEQYF. The chain links TRBV7-8 to TRBJ2-7; D gene ambiguous. Germline loops: CDR1 SGHVS, CDR2 FQNEAQ. The CDR3 runs 14 residues. V was shortened by 3 bases and J by 1 base, with 10 bases between the two germline ends.

The chain links TRBV29-1 to TRBJ2-2; 14 bases align to TRBD2. The CDR3 totals 16 residues. J gave up 8 bases and V 6 bases, and 11 bases lay outside the gene matches. CDR1 and CDR2 (germline): SQVTM, ANQGSEA. For the CDR3, the DNA is TGCAGCGTCGAGACTAGCGGGGGGGCGAGTGGGGGGGAGCTGTTTTTT. Protein sequence: CSVETSGGASGGELFF.

The rearrangement joins TRBV9 to TRBJ1-1; D unclear. This CDR3 contains 13 residues. Germline CDR1 reads SGDLS; CDR2 reads YYNGEE. Trimming stripped 4 bases from V and 11 bases from J, with 18 bases between. The CDR3 loop is CASSFTLTGEAFF. The DNA of the CDR3 is TGTGCCAGCAGCTTCACCCTTACGGGAGAGGCTTTCTTT.

This clone was counted between two and nine times. V usage is TRBV7-2 and J usage is TRBJ2-3; 9 nucleotides align to TRBD1. Losses at the gene ends were 5 bases for V and 1 base for J; bases not matched to a gene: 7. This CDR3 has 16 residues. Germline values: CDR1 SGHTA, CDR2 FQGNSA. The CDR3 region is CASSIGTGLGTDTQYF. As DNA, the CDR3 is TGTGCCAGCAGCATCGGGACAGGGCTTGGCACAGATACGCAGTATTTT.

Notes on this clone: Here the CDR3 omits its conserved ending phenylalanine or tryptophan, so a read error is the likely source. The DNA is left out, because the CDR3 cannot be placed on it with certainty; the CDR3 is given as TCRdb lists it. V is TRBV5-1 and J is TRBJ2-4; the table's TRBD1 call for D was not verified on the DNA. Termini included, the CDR3 measures 13 amino acids. Germline V gene sequence: CDR1 SGHRS, CDR2 YFSETQ. The CDR3 is CASSPFLDRGVAV.

The chain couples TRBV5-6 to TRBJ1-5, with TRBD1 identical over 8 bases. In germline, CDR1 is SGHDT, CDR2 YYEEEE. The J segment lost 5 bases and the V segment lost 1 base, leaving 5 bases of the junction unmatched. The CDR3 spans 15 residues. CDR3 DNA sequence: TGTGCCAGCAGCTTGAGCCAGGGGGCTGATCAGCCCCAGCATTTT. Translating gives CASSLSQGADQPQHF. The whole variable domain, filled in from reference TRBV5-6 and TRBJ1-5, reads DAGVTQSPTHLIKTRGQQVTLRCSPKSGHDTVSWYQQALGQGPQFIFQYYEEEERQRGNFPDRFSGHQFPNYSSELNVNALLLGDSALYLCASSLSQGADQPQHFGDGTRLSIL.

This clone was found a few times. The CDR3, as DNA: TGTGCCAGCAGTTATAACAGGTGGACTAATGAAAAACTGTTTTTT. It translates to CASSYNRWTNEKLFF. The chain combines TRBV6-5 with TRBJ1-4; maybe TRBD1 (5 bases). The V end was cut by 3 bases, the J end by 2 bases, with 10 bases between. The germline V gene has CDR1 MNHEY and CDR2 SVGAGI. The CDR3 is made up of 15 amino acids.

The chain uses TRBV27 and TRBJ2-7; 7 nucleotides match TRBD1. Germline loops: CDR1 MNHEY, CDR2 SMNVEV (reference sequence). This CDR3 is 19 amino acids long. J lost 0 bases, V lost 2 bases, and 16 bases had no gene match. The CDR3 sequence: CASSLRPLGTGDFSYEQYF. CDR3 bases: TGTGCCAGCAGTTTAAGGCCCCTAGGCACAGGGGATTTCTCCTACGAGCAGTACTTC.

The chain combines TRBV30 with TRBJ1-2; 11 bases line up with TRBD1. Germline lookup yields CDR1 GTSNPN and CDR2 SVGIG (reference sequence). This CDR3 is 16 amino acids long. With 5 bases clipped from V and 3 bases from J, the junction kept 11 bases outside the gene matches. The CDR3 region is CAWLPKDRGLYYGYTF. DNA for the CDR3: TGTGCCTGGCTCCCAAAGGACAGGGGGCTGTACTATGGCTACACCTTC.

J is TRBJ2-1 and V is TRBV7-2; TRBD2 matches at 15 bases. The CDR3 is 15 amino acids. Germline CDR1 and CDR2: SGHTA and FQGNSA. The V gene end was trimmed by 7 bases and the J gene end by 7 bases; junction bases not matched to a gene: 5. The CDR3 reads CASNGLAGGSNEQFF. CDR3 DNA: TGTGCCAGCAACGGACTAGCGGGGGGGTCGAATGAGCAGTTCTTC.

V gene TRBV4-3 combines with J gene TRBJ1-2, with 7 bases identical to TRBD1. Germline V gene data show CDR1 as LGHNA and CDR2 as YSLEER. This CDR3 has 14 residues. J gave up 4 bases and V 1 base, and 3 bases lay outside the gene matches. CDR3 region: CASSQGTGLYGYTF. The CDR3 DNA follows: TGCGCCAGCAGCCAAGGGACAGGCCTCTATGGCTACACCTTC.

The chain has TRBV7-9 and TRBJ1-4; possible D gene TRBD1, 5 bases. CDR1 is SEHNR and CDR2 is FQNEAQ in the germline V gene (reference sequence). The CDR3 covers 14 residues. Trimming cost V 2 bases and J 8 bases, with 12 bases left between them. CDR3 protein: CASSLQGSREKLFF. DNA for the CDR3: TGTGCCAGCAGCTTACAGGGATCAAGGGAAAAACTGTTTTTT.

The rearrangement joins TRBV15 to TRBJ2-4; 9 bases align to TRBD1. The length of the CDR3 is 15 residues. The ends lost 8 bases at V and 2 bases at J; junction bases unmatched: 7. CDR1 and CDR2 from the germline V gene are LNHNV and YYDKDF (reference sequence). As DNA, the CDR3 is TGTGCCACCGCGGGACAGGGAGGCACCAAAAACATTCAGTACTTC. It codes for CATAGQGGTKNIQYF.

V gene TRBV5-1 combines with J gene TRBJ1-1; perhaps TRBD1 as D (6 bases). The CDR3 is made up of 14 amino acids. Trimming took off 8 bases at V and 3 bases at J, with 17 bases between the two ends. Germline loops: CDR1 SGHRS, CDR2 YFSETQ. The CDR3 here is CASKIRQEYTEAFF. The CDR3 nucleotides are TGCGCCAGTAAGATTCGACAGGAGTACACTGAAGCTTTCTTT.

The rearrangement uses TRBV11-2 and TRBJ2-1, with unresolved D. In germline, CDR1 is SGHAT, CDR2 FQNNGV. This CDR3 is 13 amino acids long. Trimming removed 2 bases from V and 9 bases from J, with 11 bases in between. This chain's CDR3 is CASSLTIGLEQFF. The CDR3 nucleotides read TGTGCCAGCAGCTTAACTATCGGCCTTGAGCAGTTCTTC.